This is a list of T cell receptor beta chains from one sample in a study of T cells in narcolepsy. The repertoire was sequenced with immunoSEQ multiplex PCR; TCRdb's copy has only in-frame clones and lacks some. The repertoire holds 20,000 to 30,000 clones, with roughly 80% as singletons. The sequenced sample was memory (CD45RA-) CD4+ T cells from blood. The receptors here all came from a human donor in good health. Both conserved end residues are part of each CDR3. The D gene is left open where the match is weak. The size of a clone is reported for some rows only, either as once, few or many, or as a class for expanded clones.

.,.,TRBJ1-4,TRBV30,CAWSVMVGNEKLFF,TGTGCCTGGAGTGTAATGGTGGGGAATGAAAAACTGTTTTTT
.,.,TRBJ1-3,TRBV9,CASGSISGNTIYF,TGTGCCAGCGGGTCGATCTCTGGAAACACCATATATTTT
.,.,TRBJ2-7,TRBV10-2,CATRALRMGGGKDEQYF,TGCGCCACTCGGGCACTTCGAATGGGGGGCGGGAAAGACGAGCAGTACTTC
.,.,TRBJ2-6,TRBV30,CAWRPPDTGFSGANVLTF,TGTGCCTGGAGGCCCCCGGATACAGGGTTTTCTGGGGCCAACGTCCTGACTTTC
.,.,TRBJ1-6,TRBV27,CASSFLGGNSPLHF,TGTGCCAGCAGTTTCCTGGGTGGGAATTCACCCCTCCACTTT
.,.,TRBJ2-3,TRBV2,CASNEGLLSDTQYF,TGTGCCAGCAATGAGGGTCTTTTATCAGATACGCAGTATTTT
TRBD1,few,TRBJ2-7,TRBV9,CASSLAGGEQYF,TGTGCCAGCAGTCTTGCAGGGGGCGAGCAGTACTTC
TRBD1,.,TRBJ2-3,TRBV5-6,CASSLTGGPDTQYF,TGTGCCAGCAGCTTGACAGGGGGCCCAGATACGCAGTATTTT
.,.,TRBJ1-6,TRBV5-4,CASSFAGSSYNSPLHF,TGTGCCAGCAGCTTCGCCGGATCCTCCTATAATTCACCCCTCCACTTT
.,.,TRBJ1-1,TRBV9,CASSVVQGVNTEAFF,TGTGCCAGCAGCGTAGTGCAGGGAGTGAACACTGAAGCTTTCTTT
.,few,TRBJ1-1,TRBV6-6,CASRNRAGGTEAFF,TGTGCCAGCAGAAACAGGGCCGGGGGGACTGAAGCTTTCTTT
.,.,TRBJ1-2,TRBV7-2,CASNTRRAGGYTF,TGTGCCAGCAATACCAGACGAGCCGGGGGCTACACCTTC
.,.,TRBJ1-5,TRBV19,CASSGSRDQPQHF,TGTGCCAGTAGTGGGTCGCGGGATCAGCCCCAGCATTTT
TRBD2,.,TRBJ2-1,TRBV19,CASSWRGSGDEQFF,TGTGCCAGTAGTTGGCGCGGGAGTGGCGATGAGCAGTTCTTC
TRBD1,few,TRBJ1-3,TRBV5-1,CASSSSDRHSGNTIYF,TGCGCCAGCAGCTCATCGGACAGGCACTCTGGAAACACCATATATTTT
TRBD2,few,TRBJ2-1,TRBV15,CATSRDKGGRSSYNEQFF,TGTGCCACCAGCAGAGATAAGGGCGGGAGGAGCTCCTACAATGAGCAGTTCTTC
.,.,TRBJ2-5,TRBV11-3,CASSEGFGETQYF,TGTGCCAGCTCCGAGGGTTTCGGCGAGACCCAGTACTTC
TRBD2,few,TRBJ2-7,TRBV6-5,CASRMPSSGGEQYF,TGTGCCAGCAGGATGCCGAGTAGCGGGGGCGAGCAGTACTTC
.,.,TRBJ1-5,TRBV18,CASSQEWESNQPQHF,TGTGCCAGCTCTCAAGAGTGGGAAAGCAATCAGCCCCAGCATTTT
.,.,TRBJ1-6,TRBV28,CATDSQDSPLHF,TGTGCCACGGACAGTCAAGATTCACCCCTCCACTTT
.,.,TRBJ2-3,TRBV27,CASSQGFVTDTQYF,TGTGCCAGCAGCCAGGGATTCGTCACAGATACGCAGTATTTT
.,.,TRBJ1-2,TRBV5-1,CASSPTAGNYGYTF,TGCGCCAGCAGCCCGACAGCGGGCAACTATGGCTACACCTTC
.,.,TRBJ1-1,TRBV30,CAWSVRGGGTEAFF,TGTGCCTGGAGTGTACGTGGGGGGGGCACTGAAGCTTTCTTT
.,.,TRBJ1-6,TRBV19,CASSFLGESPLHF,TGTGCCAGCAGCTTTTTGGGGGAATCACCCCTCCACTTT
.,.,TRBJ2-1,TRBV9,CASSVDFDNEQFF,TGTGCCAGCAGCGTAGATTTTGACAATGAGCAGTTCTTC
.,.,TRBJ2-4,TRBV4-2,CASSQVRGKNIQYF,TGTGCCAGCAGCCAAGTCCGCGGCAAAAACATTCAGTACTTC
TRBD2,.,TRBJ2-1,TRBV27,CASSSGLAGGYNEQFF,TGTGCCAGCAGCTCCGGACTAGCGGGAGGCTACAATGAGCAGTTCTTC
.,.,TRBJ2-7,TRBV6-1,CAIKGTLSSYEQYF,TGTGCCATAAAGGGGACACTCAGCTCCTACGAGCAGTACTTC